This TCR beta chain was observed in a study of T-cell memory formation after mild COVID-19. Regarding this clonotype: Its antigen is unknown.

V lost 2 bases and J 5 bases, leaving 13 bases between the germline ends. In germline, CDR1 is SGHTA, CDR2 FQGTGA. This CDR3 spans 15 amino acids. TCRdb itself ran the 5' RACE reads through MiXCR, one entry per CDR3 protein. The sample shows approximately 340,000 distinct CDR3 sequences, roughly 15% of them seen only once. Overall study results and limits: Those CD4+ clones that contracted were mainly in CM and EM (CD8+ ones in EMRA).

This receptor was identified in a man between 18 and 35 years old who had mild COVID-19 (a few samples of this study predate the infection). Cell type and time point are not known. The V gene is TRBV7-3, the J gene TRBJ2-1, with D perhaps matching TRBD2 (5 bases). Sequenced: PBMCs or a T cell subset sorted from them (not recorded which). The CDR3 region is CASSLWARANNEQFF. In nucleotides, the CDR3 is TGTGCCAGCAGCTTATGGGCGCGGGCTAACAATGAGCAGTTCTTC.